The source of this T cell receptor beta chain is a study of cytomegalovirus exposure and HLA in healthy donors. The CDR3 loop spans 15 amino acids. Germline V gene sequence: CDR1 SGHVS, CDR2 FQNEAQ. V lost 5 bases and J lost 3, with 14 bases in between. The PCR employed 60 Vbeta primers together with 13 Jbeta primers. Repertoires were generated with immunoSEQ multiplex PCR, while TCRdb's copy carries only in-frame clones and drops some. The table lists approximately 170,000 clones, around 78% of them singletons, with approximately 1.5% in the top ten. The source of this sequence is a man aged 40-50 years in good health and CMV-seronegative. The sample taken for sequencing was PBMCs. The chain carries TRBV7-8 and TRBJ2-1, with D perhaps TRBD2 (6 bases). This CDR3 is CASSRRDLDYNEQFF. CDR3 DNA sequence: TGTGCCAGCAGCCGCCGGGACTTAGACTACAATGAGCAGTTCTTC.